Each of the 25 T cell receptor beta chains below was sequenced from the same sample in a study of blood T cell repertoires in COVID-19. Profiled with immunoSEQ multiplex PCR; TCRdb holds only in-frame clones, not every one. Found here are over 200,000 clones, 75% to 90% of them singletons; the top ten hold roughly 4.9%. Material for sequencing was peripheral blood. These TCRs come from a human donor in a cohort sampled during active COVID-19.

The chain uses TRBV5-1 and TRBJ2-2; the match to TRBD2 covers 12 bases. In germline, CDR1 is SGHRS, CDR2 YFSETQ. The ends lost 3 bases at V and 4 bases at J; junction bases unmatched: 4. The CDR3 loop spans 16 amino acids. The CDR3 reads CASSYRLAGATGELFF. The CDR3 DNA is TGCGCCAGCAGCTACCGACTAGCGGGAGCCACCGGGGAGCTGTTTTTT.

J is TRBJ2-2 and V is TRBV30, with no clear D. Per the germline V gene, CDR1 is GTSNPN and CDR2 is SVGIG (reference sequence). CDR3 length: 14 amino acids. V was clipped by 3 bases and J by 2 bases, with 10 bases between them. The CDR3 sequence is CAWRADRNTGELFF. DNA for the CDR3: TGTGCCTGGAGGGCGGATCGAAACACCGGGGAGCTGTTTTTT.

The J gene is TRBJ2-7, the V gene TRBV6-5, with TRBD2 matching over 11 bases. The CDR3 is 15 residues long. Germline V gene lookup returns CDR1 MNHEY and CDR2 SVGAGI. Trimming cost V 0 bases and J 6 bases; bases outside gene matches: 4. The CDR3 nucleotides are TGTGCCAGCAGTTACTCGACTAGCGGGATCTCCGAGCAGTACTTC. Its protein is CASSYSTSGISEQYF.

The gene calls are TRBV9 and TRBJ1-1, with TRBD1 matching over 7 bases. Trimming removed 3 bases from V and 4 bases from J; junction bases left unmatched: 3. The CDR3 sequence is 13 residues long. Germline V CDR1 and CDR2: SGDLS, YYNGEE. The CDR3, as DNA: TGTGCCAGCAGCGGACAGGGCACCACTGAAGCTTTCTTT. Protein product: CASSGQGTTEAFF.

The CDR3 here is CASSPPQASGWLSEAFF. In DNA, the CDR3 is TGTGCCAGCTCACCACCGCAGGCTAGCGGGTGGTTGTCTGAAGCTTTCTTT. The V and J genes are TRBV18 and TRBJ1-1, with D hard to call. Germline loops: CDR1 KGHSH, CDR2 LQKENI. Trimming removed 0 bases from V and 6 bases from J, with 20 bases in between. This CDR3 region has 17 residues.

The chain recombines TRBV7-9 with TRBJ2-1; 12 bases match TRBD2. The CDR3 extends over 16 amino acids. The V and J ends lost 5 bases and 8 bases, in that order; junction bases with no gene match: 10. From germline, CDR1 is SEHNR and CDR2 FQNEAQ (reference sequence). CDR3 sequence: CASSPGLAGIWDEQFF. In nucleotides, the CDR3 is TGTGCCAGCAGCCCCGGACTAGCGGGGATTTGGGATGAGCAGTTCTTC.

The rearrangement joins TRBV18 to TRBJ1-5; TRBD1 aligns across 10 bases. Germline V gives CDR1 KGHSH, CDR2 LQKENI. The CDR3 spans 18 residues. Losses at the gene ends were 2 bases for V and 6 bases for J; bases not matched to a gene: 13. CDR3 nucleotides: TGTGCCAGCTCACCAATGAACCGGGACAGGGGATATAGTCAGCCCCAGCATTTT. Residues: CASSPMNRDRGYSQPQHF.

V is TRBV7-8 and J is TRBJ2-4, with a possible D match to TRBD2 (6 bases). The CDR3 is made up of 16 amino acids. Trimming took off 4 bases at V and 1 base at J, with 14 bases between the two ends. CDR1 and CDR2 (germline): SGHVS, FQNEAQ. The CDR3 reads CASSSWRAGAKNIQYF. The CDR3 DNA is TGTGCCAGCAGCTCTTGGAGGGCCGGGGCCAAAAACATTCAGTACTTC.

The chain is built from TRBV10-3 and TRBJ2-1; a possible D gene is TRBD2 (5 bases). The V gene's germline CDR1 is ENHRY and CDR2 SYGVKD. Trimming stripped 6 bases from V and 7 bases from J, with 7 bases between. The CDR3 runs to 11 residues. For the CDR3, the DNA is TGTGCCATCAGCCGGGGTAATGAGCAGTTCTTC. It yields the protein CAISRGNEQFF.

The chain carries TRBV12-3 or TRBV12-4 and TRBJ1-2, with D possibly being TRBD1 (5 bases). V lost 5 bases, J lost 7 bases, and 11 bases lay in between. This CDR3 is built from 12 residues. CDR3: CASSPTGPGYTF. CDR3 DNA: TGTGCCAGCAGTCCTACAGGTCCTGGCTACACCTTC.

The gene calls are TRBV5-6 and TRBJ1-1; TRBD1 matches 10 bases. The junction had 7 bases not matched to a gene; V was cut back by 4 bases and J by 4 bases. The germline CDR1 and CDR2 sequences are SGHDT and YYEEEE. There are 15 residues in the CDR3. The CDR3 DNA is TGTGCCAGCAGCAGACAGGGGGCATGGGGCACTGAAGCTTTCTTT. It encodes CASSRQGAWGTEAFF.

The chain links TRBV9 to TRBJ2-5, with D unresolved. The germline V gene has CDR1 SGDLS and CDR2 YYNGEE. V lost 3 bases, J lost 4 bases, and 10 bases lay in between. This CDR3 has 13 amino acids. CDR3 sequence: CASSAGRRETQYF. The DNA of the CDR3 is TGTGCCAGCAGCGCGGGTCGAAGAGAGACCCAGTACTTC.

The chain links TRBV12-3 or TRBV12-4 to TRBJ1-1; D is undetermined. The CDR3 runs 13 residues. Trimming removed 6 bases at V and 3 bases at J, with 11 bases between. In DNA, the CDR3 is TGTGCCAGCAGGCCGGAGGGAGACACTGAAGCTTTCTTT. Its protein product is CASRPEGDTEAFF.

This clone was seen a few times. The chain uses TRBV2 and TRBJ2-7, with D perhaps TRBD2 (6 bases). Trimming pared 7 bases from V and 7 bases from J, leaving 14 bases between. The CDR3 consists of 12 residues. Germline V gives CDR1 SNHLY, CDR2 FYNNEI. Written as DNA, the CDR3 is TGTGCCAGCAAGGGTCCCGGGGGAGAGCAGTACTTC. Its protein product is CASKGPGGEQYF.

The rearrangement links TRBV18 to TRBJ1-4; a weak D match, TRBD1 (6 bases). Germline V gene data show CDR1 as KGHSH and CDR2 as LQKENI. Trimming left V 0 bases short and J 3 bases short, with 11 bases between. The length of the CDR3 is 16 residues. The CDR3 region is CASSPPGAGSNEKLFF. CDR3 nucleotide sequence: TGTGCCAGCTCACCACCGGGGGCCGGGTCTAATGAAAAACTGTTTTTT.

The rearrangement uses TRBV9 and TRBJ1-1; 7 bases align to TRBD1. Germline CDR1 and CDR2: SGDLS and YYNGEE. The CDR3 is 16 amino acids. The junction had 9 bases not matched to a gene; V was cut back by 4 bases and J by 0 bases. The CDR3 nucleotides are TGTGCCAGCAGCCCAGCGACAGGGACCCTGAACACTGAAGCTTTCTTT. Translating it yields CASSPATGTLNTEAFF.

V is TRBV10-3 and J is TRBJ2-7, with D possibly matching TRBD2 (6 bases). Germline loops: CDR1 ENHRY, CDR2 SYGVKD. The CDR3 covers 13 residues. Trimming pared 3 bases from V and 5 bases from J, leaving 11 bases between. CDR3 nucleotide sequence: TGTGCCATCAGTGACGGGCGGAGGGACGAGCAGTACTTC. This codes for CAISDGRRDEQYF.

The CDR3 DNA reads TGCGCCAGCAGCTTGGCCTCGTTGACAGCCGTTAATTCACCCCTCCACTTT. Its protein is CASSLASLTAVNSPLHF. The chain links TRBV5-1 to TRBJ1-6; TRBD1 might be the D (5 bases). V dropped 0 bases and J dropped 6 bases, with 16 bases sitting between them. CDR3 length: 17 amino acids. Germline CDR1 is SGHRS and CDR2 is YFSETQ.

The chain has TRBV7-9 and TRBJ2-5; perhaps TRBD2 as D (5 bases). Germline assignment: CDR1 SEHNR and CDR2 FQNEAQ (reference sequence). Trimming cost V 5 bases and J 5 bases, with 15 bases left between them. The CDR3 extends over 14 amino acids. The CDR3 protein is CASSPGSVGETQYF. CDR3 in DNA: TGTGCCAGCAGCCCGGGGTCAGTAGGGGAGACCCAGTACTTC.

V usage is TRBV11-2 and J usage is TRBJ2-5; a weak D match, TRBD2 (6 bases). The CDR3 loop spans 13 amino acids. CDR1 and CDR2 from the germline V gene are SGHAT and FQNNGV. Between the trimmed V and J ends, which lost 3 bases and 5 bases, there was a span of 10 bases. CDR3 in amino acids: CASSLGGGETQYF. The CDR3 DNA sequence: TGTGCCAGCAGCTTGGGGGGAGGCGAGACCCAGTACTTC. Based on the CDR3 plus reference TRBV11-2 and TRBJ2-5, the full variable domain is EAGVAQSPRYKIIEKRQSVAFWCNPISGHATLYWYQQILGQGPKLLIQFQNNGVVDDSQLPKDRFSAERLKGVDSTLKIQPAKLEDSAVYLCASSLGGGETQYFGPGTRLLVL.

The chain couples TRBV7-8 to TRBJ2-6; 7 bases map to TRBD2. This CDR3 is built from 16 residues. Looked up from germline, CDR1 is SGHVS and CDR2 is FQNEAQ. The trim removed 5 bases at V and 4 bases at J, leaving 8 bases unmatched. In nucleotides, the CDR3 is TGTGCCAGCAGCCTTCTCGGGGGGTCAGGGGCCAACGTCCTGACTTTC. This translates into CASSLLGGSGANVLTF. Based on the CDR3 plus reference TRBV7-8 and TRBJ2-6, the full variable domain is GAGVSQSPRYKVAKRGQDVALRCDPISGHVSLFWYQQALGQGPEFLTYFQNEAQLDKSGLPSDRFFAERPEGSVSTLKIQRTQQEDSAVYLCASSLLGGSGANVLTFGAGSRLTVL.

The table lists this clone with a few counts. The chain is built from TRBV13 and TRBJ2-7; 9 bases are shared with TRBD2. The CDR3 sequence is 15 residues long. CDR1 is PRHDT, CDR2 FYEKMQ, per germline (reference sequence). Unmatched junction bases numbered 7, after V lost 5 bases and J lost 2 bases. For the CDR3, the DNA is TGTGCCAGCAGCCTTAGCGGGAGTTTAGCCTACGAGCAGTACTTC. It yields the protein CASSLSGSLAYEQYF.

This clone has only one observation. The gene calls are TRBV5-1 and TRBJ2-3; a weak D match, TRBD2 (5 bases). The CDR3 length is 13 residues. Germline V gives CDR1 SGHRS, CDR2 YFSETQ. V lost 4 bases and J 3 bases, leaving 9 bases between the germline ends. CDR3 nucleotide sequence: TGCGCCAGCAGCCGAGCGGAGACAGATACGCAGTATTTT. Its protein product is CASSRAETDTQYF.

The J gene is TRBJ2-7, the V gene TRBV30, with D perhaps matching TRBD1 (6 bases). The CDR3 consists of 10 residues. V was clipped by 5 bases and J by 6 bases, with 8 bases between them. Germline loops: CDR1 GTSNPN, CDR2 SVGIG (reference sequence). The CDR3 sequence is CAWWGREQYF. CDR3 bases: TGTGCCTGGTGGGGGCGCGAGCAGTACTTC.

The chain joins TRBV18 to TRBJ1-3; 9 bases are shared with TRBD1. With 6 bases clipped from V and 4 bases from J, the junction kept 10 bases outside the gene matches. Germline CDR1 is KGHSH and CDR2 is LQKENI. This CDR3 contains 16 residues. Here the CDR3 DNA reads TGTGCCAGCTCGCTGACAGGACAGGGGTCAGGAAACACCATATATTTT. Protein: CASSLTGQGSGNTIYF.